The 5 T cell receptor beta chains reported below all come from one sample, sequenced in a study of OX40 agonist ivuxolimab in advanced cancers. TCRdb keeps only in-frame clones here, not all; method: immunoSEQ multiplex PCR. The data contain over 100,000 clones, less than 95% of them singletons. The sample was CD4+ or CD8+ T cells sorted from blood, taken in a trial of the OX40 agonist ivuxolimab. The receptors shown here come from an adult with an advanced solid tumor such as melanoma, head and neck, liver or kidney cancer.

The chain couples TRBV28 to TRBJ2-7; 8 bases map to TRBD2. The CDR3 is 13 residues long. Unmatched junction bases numbered 8, after V lost 6 bases and J lost 7 bases. In germline, CDR1 is MDHEN, CDR2 SYDVKM. The DNA of the CDR3 is TGTGCCAGCAGGCAAACGGGGACTAGGGAGCAGTACTTC. It encodes CASRQTGTREQYF.

V usage is TRBV6-1 and J usage is TRBJ1-1; the D gene is possibly TRBD1 (5 bases). The CDR3 runs 13 residues. Between the trimmed V and J ends, which lost 5 bases and 11 bases, there was a span of 18 bases. Germline values: CDR1 MNHNS, CDR2 SASEGT. The CDR3 here is CASSKEGPRVAFF. In nucleotides, the CDR3 is TGTGCCAGCAGTAAAGAGGGGCCCCGGGTGGCTTTCTTT.

V and J are TRBV18 and TRBJ2-2; TRBD1 agrees at 9 bases. The CDR3 covers 15 residues. V lost 3 bases, J lost 6 bases, and 5 bases stayed unmatched. Germline V gene lookup returns CDR1 KGHSH and CDR2 LQKENI. The CDR3 nucleotides are TGTGCCAGCTCACCCCGACAGGGGGAAGCCGGGGAGCTGTTTTTT. Translated: CASSPRQGEAGELFF.

This chain connects TRBV9 to TRBJ1-1; the D gene is possibly TRBD1 (5 bases). The V gene's germline CDR1 is SGDLS and CDR2 YYNGEE. The length of the CDR3 is 15 residues. V gave up 4 bases and J gave up 0 bases, with 13 bases separating them. The CDR3 loop reads CASSLGWGMNTEAFF. The CDR3, as DNA: TGTGCCAGCAGCCTTGGTTGGGGGATGAACACTGAAGCTTTCTTT.

This clone was observed once. The chain carries TRBV10-1 and TRBJ2-7; D is uncertain. Trimming cost V 9 bases and J 3 bases, with 15 bases left between them. The CDR3 is 13 amino acids. The germline CDR1 and CDR2 sequences are WNHNN and SYGVQD (reference sequence). The CDR3 DNA reads as TGCGCCAGTTTGACGGTCCCCCACTACGAGCAGTACTTC. It codes for CASLTVPHYEQYF.